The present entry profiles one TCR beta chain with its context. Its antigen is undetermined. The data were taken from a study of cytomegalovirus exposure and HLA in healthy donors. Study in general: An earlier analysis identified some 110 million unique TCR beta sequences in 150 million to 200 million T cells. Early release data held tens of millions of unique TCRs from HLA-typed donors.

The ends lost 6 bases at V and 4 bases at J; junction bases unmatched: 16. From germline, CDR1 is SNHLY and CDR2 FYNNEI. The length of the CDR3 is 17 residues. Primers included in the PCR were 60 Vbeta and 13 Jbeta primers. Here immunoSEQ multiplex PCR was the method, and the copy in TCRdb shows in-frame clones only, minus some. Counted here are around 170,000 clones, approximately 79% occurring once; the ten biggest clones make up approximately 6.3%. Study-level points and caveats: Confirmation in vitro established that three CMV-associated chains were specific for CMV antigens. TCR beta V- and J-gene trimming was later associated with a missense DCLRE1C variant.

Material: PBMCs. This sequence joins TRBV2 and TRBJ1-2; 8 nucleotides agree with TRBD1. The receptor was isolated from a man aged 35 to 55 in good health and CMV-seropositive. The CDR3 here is CASSLGATGGDLYGYTF. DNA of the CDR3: TGTGCCAGCAGCCTCGGGGCAACAGGGGGAGACCTCTATGGCTACACCTTC. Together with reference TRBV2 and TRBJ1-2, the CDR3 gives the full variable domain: EPEVTQTPSHQVTQMGQEVILRCVPISNHLYFYWYRQILGQKVEFLVSFYNNEISEKSEIFDDQFSVERPDGSNFTLKIRSTKLEDSAMYFCASSLGATGGDLYGYTFGSGTRLTVV.